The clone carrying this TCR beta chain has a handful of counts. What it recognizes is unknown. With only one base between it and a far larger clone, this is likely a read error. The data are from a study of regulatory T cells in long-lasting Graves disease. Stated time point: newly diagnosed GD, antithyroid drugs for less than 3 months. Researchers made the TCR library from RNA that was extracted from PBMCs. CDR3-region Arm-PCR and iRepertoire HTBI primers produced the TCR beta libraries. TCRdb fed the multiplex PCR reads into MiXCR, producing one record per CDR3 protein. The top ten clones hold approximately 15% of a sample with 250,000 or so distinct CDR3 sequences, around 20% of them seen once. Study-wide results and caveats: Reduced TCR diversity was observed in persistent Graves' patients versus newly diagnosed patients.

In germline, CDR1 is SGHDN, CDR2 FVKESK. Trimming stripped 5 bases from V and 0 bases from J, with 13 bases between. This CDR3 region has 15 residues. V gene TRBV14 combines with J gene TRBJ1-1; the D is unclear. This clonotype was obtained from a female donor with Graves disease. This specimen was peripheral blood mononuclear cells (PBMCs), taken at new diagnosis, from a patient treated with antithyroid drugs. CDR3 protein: CASSSRGPMNTEAFF. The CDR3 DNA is TGTGCCAGCAGCTCCAGAGGTCCCATGAACACTGAAGCTTTCTTT.